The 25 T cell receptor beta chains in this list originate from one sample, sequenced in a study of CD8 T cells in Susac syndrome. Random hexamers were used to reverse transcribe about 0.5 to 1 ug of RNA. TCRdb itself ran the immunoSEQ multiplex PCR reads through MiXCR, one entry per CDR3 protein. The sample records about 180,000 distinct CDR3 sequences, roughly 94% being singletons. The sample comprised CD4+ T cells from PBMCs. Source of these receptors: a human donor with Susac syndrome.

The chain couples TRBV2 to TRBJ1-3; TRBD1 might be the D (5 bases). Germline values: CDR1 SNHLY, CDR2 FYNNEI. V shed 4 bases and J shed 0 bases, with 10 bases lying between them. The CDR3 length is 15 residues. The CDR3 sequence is CASSGDHSSGNTIYF. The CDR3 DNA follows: TGTGCCAGCAGTGGGGACCATAGCTCTGGAAACACCATATATTTT. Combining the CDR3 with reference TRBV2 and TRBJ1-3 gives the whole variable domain EPEVTQTPSHQVTQMGQEVILRCVPISNHLYFYWYRQILGQKVEFLVSFYNNEISEKSEIFDDQFSVERPDGSNFTLKIRSTKLEDSAMYFCASSGDHSSGNTIYFGEGSWLTVV.

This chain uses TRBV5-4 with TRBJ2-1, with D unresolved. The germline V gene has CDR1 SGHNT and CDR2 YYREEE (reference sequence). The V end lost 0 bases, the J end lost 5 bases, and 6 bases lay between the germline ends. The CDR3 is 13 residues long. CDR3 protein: CASSLVGDNEQFF. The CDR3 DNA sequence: TGTGCCAGCAGCTTGGTCGGTGACAATGAGCAGTTCTTC.

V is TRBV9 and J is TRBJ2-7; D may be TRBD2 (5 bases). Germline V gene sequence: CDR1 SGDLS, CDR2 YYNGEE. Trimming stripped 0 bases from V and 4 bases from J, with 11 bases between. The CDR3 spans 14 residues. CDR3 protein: CASSVDKSGYEQYF. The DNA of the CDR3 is TGTGCCAGCAGCGTAGACAAAAGCGGTTACGAGCAGTACTTC.

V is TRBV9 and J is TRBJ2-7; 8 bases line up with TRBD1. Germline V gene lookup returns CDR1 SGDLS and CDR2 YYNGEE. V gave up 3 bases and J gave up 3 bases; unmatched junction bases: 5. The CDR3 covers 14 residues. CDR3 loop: CASSARTGNYEQYF. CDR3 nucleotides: TGTGCCAGCAGCGCTCGGACAGGGAACTACGAGCAGTACTTC.

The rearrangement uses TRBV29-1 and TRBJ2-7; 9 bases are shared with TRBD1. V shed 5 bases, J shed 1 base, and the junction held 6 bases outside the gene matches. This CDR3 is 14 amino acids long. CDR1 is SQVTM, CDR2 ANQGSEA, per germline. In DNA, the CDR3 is TGCAGCGTTCAACAGGGGGCGGAATCCTACGAGCAGTACTTC. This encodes CSVQQGAESYEQYF.

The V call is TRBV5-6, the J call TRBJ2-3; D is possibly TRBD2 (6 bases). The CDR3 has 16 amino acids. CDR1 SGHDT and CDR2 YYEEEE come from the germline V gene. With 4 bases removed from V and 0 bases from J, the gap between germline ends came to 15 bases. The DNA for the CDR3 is TGTGCCAGCAGCCCAATCGGCGGGGCTAGCACAGATACGCAGTATTTT. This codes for CASSPIGGASTDTQYF.

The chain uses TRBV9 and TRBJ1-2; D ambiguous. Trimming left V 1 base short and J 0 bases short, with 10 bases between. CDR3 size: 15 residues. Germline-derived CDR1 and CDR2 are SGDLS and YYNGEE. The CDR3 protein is CASSVTAQSNYGYTF. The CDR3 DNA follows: TGTGCCAGCAGCGTAACAGCCCAATCTAACTATGGCTACACCTTC. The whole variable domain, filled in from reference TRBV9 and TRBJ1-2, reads DSGVTQTPKHLITATGQRVTLRCSPRSGDLSVYWYQQSLDQGLQFLIQYYNGEERAKGNILERFSAQQFPDLHSELNLSSLELGDSALYFCASSVTAQSNYGYTFGSGTRLTVV.

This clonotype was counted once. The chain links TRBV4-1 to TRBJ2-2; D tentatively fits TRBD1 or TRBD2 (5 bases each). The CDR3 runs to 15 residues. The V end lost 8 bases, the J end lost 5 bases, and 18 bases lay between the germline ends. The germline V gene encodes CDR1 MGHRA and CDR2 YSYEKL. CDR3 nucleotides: TGCGCCAGCCGCGTTCAGGGCGCGGGTACCGGGGAGCTGTTTTTT. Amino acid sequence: CASRVQGAGTGELFF.

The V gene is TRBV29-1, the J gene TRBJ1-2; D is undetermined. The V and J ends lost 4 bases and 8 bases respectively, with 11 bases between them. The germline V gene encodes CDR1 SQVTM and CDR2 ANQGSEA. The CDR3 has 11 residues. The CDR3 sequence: CSVGEMSGYTF. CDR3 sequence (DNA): TGCAGCGTTGGAGAGATGTCCGGCTACACCTTC.

The CDR3: CASSQYLRASGVQETQYF. In DNA form, the CDR3 reads TGTGCCAGCAGCCAATACCTAAGGGCTAGCGGGGTCCAAGAGACCCAGTACTTC. The V gene is TRBV4-2, the J gene TRBJ2-5; 9 bases agree with TRBD2. V shed 2 bases, J shed 1 base, and the junction held 11 bases outside the gene matches. The CDR3 spans 18 residues. Germline V CDR1 and CDR2: LGHNA, YNFKEQ.

The CDR3 spells CSAPKGAGANNEQFF. DNA for the CDR3: TGCAGTGCTCCCAAGGGAGCGGGCGCAAACAATGAGCAGTTCTTC. This chain uses TRBV20-1 with TRBJ2-1; D is possibly TRBD2 (6 bases). Germline V gene sequence: CDR1 DFQATT, CDR2 SNEGSKA (reference sequence). V was clipped by 5 bases and J by 5 bases, with 19 bases between them. This CDR3 comprises 15 residues.

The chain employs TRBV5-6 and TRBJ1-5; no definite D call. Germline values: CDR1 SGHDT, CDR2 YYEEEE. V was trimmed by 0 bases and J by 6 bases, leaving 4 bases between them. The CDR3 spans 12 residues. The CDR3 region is CASSLASQPQHF. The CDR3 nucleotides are TGTGCCAGCAGCTTGGCAAGTCAGCCCCAGCATTTT.

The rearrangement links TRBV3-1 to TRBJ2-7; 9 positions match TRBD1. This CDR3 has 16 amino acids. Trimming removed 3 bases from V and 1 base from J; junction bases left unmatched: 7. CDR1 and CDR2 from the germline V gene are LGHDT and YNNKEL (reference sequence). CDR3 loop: CASSHPQGAGSYEQYF. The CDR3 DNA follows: TGTGCCAGCAGCCACCCACAGGGGGCAGGTTCCTACGAGCAGTACTTC.

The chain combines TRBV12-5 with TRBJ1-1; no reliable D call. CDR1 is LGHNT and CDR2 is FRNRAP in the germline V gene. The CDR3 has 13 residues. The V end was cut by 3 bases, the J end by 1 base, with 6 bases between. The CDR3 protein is CASGLTPNTEAFF. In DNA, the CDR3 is TGTGCTAGTGGTTTAACTCCGAACACTGAAGCTTTCTTT.

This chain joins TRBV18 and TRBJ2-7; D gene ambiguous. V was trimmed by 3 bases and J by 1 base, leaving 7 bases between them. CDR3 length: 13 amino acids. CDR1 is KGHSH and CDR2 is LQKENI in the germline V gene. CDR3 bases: TGTGCCAGCTCACCCTCTGCGTCCTACGAGCAGTACTTC. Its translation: CASSPSASYEQYF.

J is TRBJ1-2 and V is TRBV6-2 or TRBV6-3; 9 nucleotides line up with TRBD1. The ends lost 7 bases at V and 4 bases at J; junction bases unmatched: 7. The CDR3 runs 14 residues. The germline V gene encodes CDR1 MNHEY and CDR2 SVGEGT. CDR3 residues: CASTRGTGRYGYTF. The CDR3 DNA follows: TGTGCCAGCACCAGAGGGACAGGGCGCTATGGCTACACCTTC.

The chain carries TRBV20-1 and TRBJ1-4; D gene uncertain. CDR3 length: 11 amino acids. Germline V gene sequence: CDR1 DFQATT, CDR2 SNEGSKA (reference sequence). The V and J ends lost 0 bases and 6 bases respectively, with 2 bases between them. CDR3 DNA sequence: TGCAGTGCTAGAGATTATGAAAAACTGTTTTTT. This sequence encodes CSARDYEKLFF.

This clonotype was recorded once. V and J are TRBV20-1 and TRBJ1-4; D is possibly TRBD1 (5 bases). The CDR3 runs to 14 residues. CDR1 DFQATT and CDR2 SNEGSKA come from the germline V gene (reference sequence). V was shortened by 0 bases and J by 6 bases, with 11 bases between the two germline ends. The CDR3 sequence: CSARDRTSDEKLFF. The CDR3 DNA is TGCAGTGCTAGAGATCGGACATCGGATGAAAAACTGTTTTTT.

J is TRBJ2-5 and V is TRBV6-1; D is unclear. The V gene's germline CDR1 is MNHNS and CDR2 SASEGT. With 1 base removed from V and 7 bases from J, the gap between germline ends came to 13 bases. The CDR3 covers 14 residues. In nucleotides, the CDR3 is TGTGCCAGCAGTGAAGACACTTTCACCGGGACCCAGTACTTC. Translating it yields CASSEDTFTGTQYF.

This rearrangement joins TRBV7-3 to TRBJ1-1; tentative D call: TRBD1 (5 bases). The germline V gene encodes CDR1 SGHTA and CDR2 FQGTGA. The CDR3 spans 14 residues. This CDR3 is CASRAGSMNTEAFF. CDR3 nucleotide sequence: TGTGCTTCGAGGGCAGGGTCCATGAACACTGAAGCTTTCTTT.

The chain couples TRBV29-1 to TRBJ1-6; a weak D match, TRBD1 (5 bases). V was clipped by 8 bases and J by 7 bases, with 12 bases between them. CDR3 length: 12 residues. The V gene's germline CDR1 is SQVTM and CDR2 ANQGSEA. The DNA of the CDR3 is TGCAGCCGGGACCCAGGGAATTCACCCCTCCACTTT. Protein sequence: CSRDPGNSPLHF. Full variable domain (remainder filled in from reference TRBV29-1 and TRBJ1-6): SAVISQKPSRDICQRGTSLTIQCQVDSQVTMMFWYRQQPGQSLTLIATANQGSEATYESGFVIDKFPISRPNLTFSTLTVSNMSPEDSSIYLCSRDPGNSPLHFGNGTRLTVT.

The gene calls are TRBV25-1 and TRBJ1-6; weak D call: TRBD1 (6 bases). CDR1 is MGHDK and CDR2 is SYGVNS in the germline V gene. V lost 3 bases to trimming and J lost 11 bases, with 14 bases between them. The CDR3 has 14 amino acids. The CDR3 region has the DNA TGTGCCAGCAGTGACGCGGGGGGCAATCCACCCCTCCACTTT. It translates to CASSDAGGNPPLHF.

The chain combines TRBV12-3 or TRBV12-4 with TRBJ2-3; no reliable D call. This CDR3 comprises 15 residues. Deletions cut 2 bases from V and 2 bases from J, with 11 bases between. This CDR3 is CASSLSLGATDTQYF. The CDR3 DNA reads TGTGCCAGCAGTTTAAGCCTGGGCGCCACAGATACGCAGTATTTT.

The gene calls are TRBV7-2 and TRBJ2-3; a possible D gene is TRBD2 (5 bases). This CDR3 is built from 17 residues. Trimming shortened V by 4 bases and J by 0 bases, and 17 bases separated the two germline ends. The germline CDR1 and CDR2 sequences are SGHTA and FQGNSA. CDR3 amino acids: CASSYPIWGASTDTQYF. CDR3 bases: TGTGCCAGCAGCTACCCGATCTGGGGAGCTAGCACAGATACGCAGTATTTT.

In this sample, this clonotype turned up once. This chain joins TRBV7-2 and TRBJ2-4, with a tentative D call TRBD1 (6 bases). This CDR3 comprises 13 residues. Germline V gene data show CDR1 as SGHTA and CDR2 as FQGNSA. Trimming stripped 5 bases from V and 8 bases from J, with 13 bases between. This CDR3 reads CASSPPQGDIQYF. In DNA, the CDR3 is TGTGCCAGCAGCCCCCCACAGGGAGACATTCAGTACTTC.